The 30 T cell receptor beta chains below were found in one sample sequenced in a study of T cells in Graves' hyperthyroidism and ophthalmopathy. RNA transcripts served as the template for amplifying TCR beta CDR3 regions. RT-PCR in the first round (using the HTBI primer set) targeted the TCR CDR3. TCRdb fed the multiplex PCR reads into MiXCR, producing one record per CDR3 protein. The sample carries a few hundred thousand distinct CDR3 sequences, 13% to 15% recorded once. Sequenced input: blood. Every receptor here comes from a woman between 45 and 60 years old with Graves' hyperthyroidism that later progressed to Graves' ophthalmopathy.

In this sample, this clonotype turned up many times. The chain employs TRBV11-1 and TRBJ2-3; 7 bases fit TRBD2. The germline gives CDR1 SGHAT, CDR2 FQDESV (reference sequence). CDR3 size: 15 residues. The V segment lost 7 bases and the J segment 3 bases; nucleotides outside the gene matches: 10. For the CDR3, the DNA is TGTGCCAGCAAACTCGGGACTATAATTACAGATACGCAGTATTTT. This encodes CASKLGTIITDTQYF. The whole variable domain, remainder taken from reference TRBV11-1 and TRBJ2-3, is EAEVAQSPRYKITEKSQAVAFWCDPISGHATLYWYRQILGQGPELLVQFQDESVVDDSQLPKDRFSAERLKGVDSTLKIQPAELGDSAMYLCASKLGTIITDTQYFGPGTRLTVL.

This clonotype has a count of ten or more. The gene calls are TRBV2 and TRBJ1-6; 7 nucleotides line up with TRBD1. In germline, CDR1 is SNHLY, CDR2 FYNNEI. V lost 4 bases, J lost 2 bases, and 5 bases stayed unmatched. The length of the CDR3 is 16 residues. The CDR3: CASSAPGGAYNSPLHF. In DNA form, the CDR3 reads TGTGCCAGCAGTGCTCCAGGGGGGGCCTATAATTCACCCCTCCACTTT. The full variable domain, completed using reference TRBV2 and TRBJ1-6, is EPEVTQTPSHQVTQMGQEVILRCVPISNHLYFYWYRQILGQKVEFLVSFYNNEISEKSEIFDDQFSVERPDGSNFTLKIRSTKLEDSAMYFCASSAPGGAYNSPLHFGNGTRLTVT.

CDR3 nucleotide sequence: TGTGCCAGCAGCCAAGTGGGACTAGCGCAAGAGACCCAGTACTTC. Protein: CASSQVGLAQETQYF. The V call is TRBV3-1, the J call TRBJ2-5; TRBD2 matches at 10 bases. The germline V gene encodes CDR1 LGHDT and CDR2 YNNKEL (reference sequence). The V and J ends lost 1 base and 2 bases, in that order; junction bases with no gene match: 1. The CDR3 sequence is 15 residues long.

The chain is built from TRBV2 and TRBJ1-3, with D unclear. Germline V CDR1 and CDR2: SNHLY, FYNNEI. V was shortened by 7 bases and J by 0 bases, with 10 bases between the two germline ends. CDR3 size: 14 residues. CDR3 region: CASNPKGSGNTIYF. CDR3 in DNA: TGTGCCAGCAACCCGAAGGGCTCTGGAAACACCATATATTTT.

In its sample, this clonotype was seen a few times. The CDR3 here is CASSVPTGLYYGYTF. The DNA of the CDR3 is TGTGCCAGCAGCGTACCGACAGGGCTCTACTATGGCTACACCTTC. The rearrangement uses TRBV9 and TRBJ1-2, with TRBD1 identical over 7 bases. CDR3 length: 15 residues. Unmatched junction bases numbered 6, after V lost 1 base and J lost 3 bases. Germline lookup yields CDR1 SGDLS and CDR2 YYNGEE.

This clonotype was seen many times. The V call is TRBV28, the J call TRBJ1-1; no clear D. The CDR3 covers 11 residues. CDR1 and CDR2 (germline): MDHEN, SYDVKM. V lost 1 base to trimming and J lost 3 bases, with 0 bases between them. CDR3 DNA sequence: TGTGCCAGCAGTTTATACACTGAAGCTTTCTTT. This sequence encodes CASSLYTEAFF.

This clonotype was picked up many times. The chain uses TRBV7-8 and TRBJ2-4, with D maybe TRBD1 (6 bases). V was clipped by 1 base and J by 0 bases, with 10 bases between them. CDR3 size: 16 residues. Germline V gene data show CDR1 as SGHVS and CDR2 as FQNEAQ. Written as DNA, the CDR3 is TGTGCCAGCAGCTTAGAGACAGGCCTAGCCAAAAACATTCAGTACTTC. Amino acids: CASSLETGLAKNIQYF. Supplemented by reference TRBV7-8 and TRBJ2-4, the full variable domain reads GAGVSQSPRYKVAKRGQDVALRCDPISGHVSLFWYQQALGQGPEFLTYFQNEAQLDKSGLPSDRFFAERPEGSVSTLKIQRTQQEDSAVYLCASSLETGLAKNIQYFGAGTRLSVL.

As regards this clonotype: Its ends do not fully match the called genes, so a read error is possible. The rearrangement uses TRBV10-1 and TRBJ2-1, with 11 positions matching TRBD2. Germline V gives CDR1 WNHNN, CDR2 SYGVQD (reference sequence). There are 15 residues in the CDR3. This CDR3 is CASSGYLAGGNGQFF. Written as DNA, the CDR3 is TGCGCCAGCAGTGGTTATCTAGCGGGAGGCAATGGGCAGTTCTTC.

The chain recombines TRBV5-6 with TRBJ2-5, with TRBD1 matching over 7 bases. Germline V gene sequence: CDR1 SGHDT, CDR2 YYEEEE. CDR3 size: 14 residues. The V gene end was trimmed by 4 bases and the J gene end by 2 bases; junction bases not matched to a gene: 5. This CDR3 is CASSVGTAQETQYF. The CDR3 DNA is TGTGCCAGCAGCGTAGGGACAGCACAAGAGACCCAGTACTTC. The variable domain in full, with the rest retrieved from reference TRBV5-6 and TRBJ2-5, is DAGVTQSPTHLIKTRGQQVTLRCSPKSGHDTVSWYQQALGQGPQFIFQYYEEEERQRGNFPDRFSGHQFPNYSSELNVNALLLGDSALYLCASSVGTAQETQYFGPGTRLLVL.

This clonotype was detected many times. CDR3 region: CASGDRGSTYGYTF. The CDR3 DNA follows: TGTGCCAGCGGAGACAGGGGGAGTACCTATGGCTACACCTTC. The V call is TRBV2, the J call TRBJ1-2; TRBD1 agrees at 9 bases. This CDR3 has 14 residues. V was pared by 8 bases and J by 4 bases, with 8 bases of the junction left unmatched. Germline loops: CDR1 SNHLY, CDR2 FYNNEI.

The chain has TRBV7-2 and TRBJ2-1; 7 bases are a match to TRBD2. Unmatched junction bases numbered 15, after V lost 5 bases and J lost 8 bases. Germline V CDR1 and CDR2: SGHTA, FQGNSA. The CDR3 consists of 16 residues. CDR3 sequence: CASSRTGLGRGDEQFF. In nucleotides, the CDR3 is TGTGCCAGCAGCCGAACAGGACTAGGAAGAGGGGATGAGCAGTTCTTC.

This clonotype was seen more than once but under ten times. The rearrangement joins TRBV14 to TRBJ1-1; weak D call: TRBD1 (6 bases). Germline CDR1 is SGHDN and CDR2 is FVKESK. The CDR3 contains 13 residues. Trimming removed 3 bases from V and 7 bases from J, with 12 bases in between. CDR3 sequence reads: CASSQYRVREAFF. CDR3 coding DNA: TGTGCCAGCAGCCAGTACAGGGTCCGTGAAGCTTTCTTT.

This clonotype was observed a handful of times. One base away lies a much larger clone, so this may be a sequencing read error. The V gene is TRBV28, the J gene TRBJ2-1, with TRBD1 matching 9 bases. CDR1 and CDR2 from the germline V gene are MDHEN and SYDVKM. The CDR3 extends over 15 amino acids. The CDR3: CASSLGGTGNHEQLF. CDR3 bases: TGTGCCAGCAGTTTAGGCGGGACAGGGAATCATGAGCAGCTCTTC.

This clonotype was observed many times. CDR3 loop: CASSLGYQETQYF. DNA for the CDR3: TGTGCCAGCAGTTTAGGGTACCAAGAGACCCAGTACTTC. The genes are TRBV27 and TRBJ2-5; D unclear. The germline V gene has CDR1 MNHEY and CDR2 SMNVEV (reference sequence). This CDR3 comprises 13 residues. The V end was cut by 2 bases, the J end by 0 bases, with 4 bases between.

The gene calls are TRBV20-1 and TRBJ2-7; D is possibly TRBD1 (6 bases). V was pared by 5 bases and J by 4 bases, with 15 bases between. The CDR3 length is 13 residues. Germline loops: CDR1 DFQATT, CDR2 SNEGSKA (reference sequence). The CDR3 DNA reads TGCAGTGCTTCCCAGGGGCGAGCATACGAGCAGTACTTC. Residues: CSASQGRAYEQYF.

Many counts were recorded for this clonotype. The CDR3 reads CASSPKDRAGEQYF. CDR3 nucleotide sequence: TGTGCCAGCAGCCCTAAGGACAGGGCGGGGGAGCAGTACTTC. J is TRBJ2-7 and V is TRBV7-4; the match to TRBD1 covers 8 bases. V shed 5 bases and J 7 bases; nucleotides not matched to a gene: 10. Looked up from germline, CDR1 is SGHVT and CDR2 is SQSDAQ. CDR3 size: 14 residues.

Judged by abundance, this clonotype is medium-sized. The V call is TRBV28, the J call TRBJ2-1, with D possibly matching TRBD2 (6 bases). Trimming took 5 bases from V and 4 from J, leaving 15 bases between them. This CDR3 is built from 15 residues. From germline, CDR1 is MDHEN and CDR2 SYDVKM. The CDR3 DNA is TGTGCCAGCAGTCTGGGCGGGACGGCTTACAATGAGCAGTTCTTC. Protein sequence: CASSLGGTAYNEQFF.

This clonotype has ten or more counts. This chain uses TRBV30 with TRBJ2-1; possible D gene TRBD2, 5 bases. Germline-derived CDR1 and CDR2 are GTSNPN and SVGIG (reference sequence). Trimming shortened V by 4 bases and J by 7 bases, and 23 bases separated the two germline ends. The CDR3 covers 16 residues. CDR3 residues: CAWTHSPGLTGNEQFF. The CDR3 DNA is TGTGCCTGGACCCACTCACCGGGCCTTACGGGAAATGAGCAGTTCTTC. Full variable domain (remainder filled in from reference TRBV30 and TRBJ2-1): SQTIHQWPATLVQPVGSPLSLECTVEGTSNPNLYWYRQAAGRGLQLLFYSVGIGQISSEVPQNLSASRPQDRQFILSSKKLLLSDSGFYLCAWTHSPGLTGNEQFFGPGTRLTVL.

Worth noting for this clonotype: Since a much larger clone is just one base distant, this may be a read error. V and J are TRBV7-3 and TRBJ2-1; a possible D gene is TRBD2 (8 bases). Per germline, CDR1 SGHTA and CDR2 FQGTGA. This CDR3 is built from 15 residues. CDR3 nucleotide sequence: TGTGCCAGCGGCTTACTTCGGGGGGGGACAGCCGAGCAGTTCTTC. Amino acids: CASGLLRGGTAEQFF.

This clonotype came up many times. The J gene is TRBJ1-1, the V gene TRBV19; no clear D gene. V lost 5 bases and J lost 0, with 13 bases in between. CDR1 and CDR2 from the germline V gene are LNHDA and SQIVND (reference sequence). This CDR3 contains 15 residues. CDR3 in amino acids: CASSAFAGLNTEAFF. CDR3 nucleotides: TGTGCCAGTAGTGCTTTTGCGGGGTTGAACACTGAAGCTTTCTTT.

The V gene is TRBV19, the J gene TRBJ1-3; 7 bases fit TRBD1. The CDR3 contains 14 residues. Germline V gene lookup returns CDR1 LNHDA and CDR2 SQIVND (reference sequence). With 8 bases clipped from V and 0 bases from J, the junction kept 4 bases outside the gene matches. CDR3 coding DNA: TGTGCCAGTGCTACAGGGGACTCTGGAAACACCATATATTTT. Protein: CASATGDSGNTIYF.

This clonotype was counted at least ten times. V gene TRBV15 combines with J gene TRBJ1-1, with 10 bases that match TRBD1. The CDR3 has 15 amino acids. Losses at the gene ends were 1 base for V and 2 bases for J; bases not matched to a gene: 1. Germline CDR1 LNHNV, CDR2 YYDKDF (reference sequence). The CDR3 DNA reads TGTGCCACCAGCAGAGGGGACAGGGGTAACACTGAAGCTTTCTTT. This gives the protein CATSRGDRGNTEAFF. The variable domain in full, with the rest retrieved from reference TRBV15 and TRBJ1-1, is DAMVIQNPRYQVTQFGKPVTLSCSQTLNHNVMYWYQQKSSQAPKLLFHYYDKDFNNEADTPDNFQSRRPNTSFCFLDIRSPGLGDTAMYLCATSRGDRGNTEAFFGQGTRLTVV.

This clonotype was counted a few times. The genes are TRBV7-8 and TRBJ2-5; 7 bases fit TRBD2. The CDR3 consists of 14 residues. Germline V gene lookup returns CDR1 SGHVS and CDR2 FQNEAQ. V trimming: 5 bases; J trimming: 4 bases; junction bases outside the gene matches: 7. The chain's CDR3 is CASSPGGGIETQYF. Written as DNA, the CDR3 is TGTGCCAGCAGCCCTGGGGGGGGTATAGAGACCCAGTACTTC.

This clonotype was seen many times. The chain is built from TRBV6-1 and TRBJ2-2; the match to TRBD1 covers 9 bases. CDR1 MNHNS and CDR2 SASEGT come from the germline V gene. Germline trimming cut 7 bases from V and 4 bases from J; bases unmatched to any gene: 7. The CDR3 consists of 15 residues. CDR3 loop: CASKTGTGPTGELFF. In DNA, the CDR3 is TGTGCCAGCAAAACCGGGACAGGGCCCACCGGGGAGCTGTTTTTT.

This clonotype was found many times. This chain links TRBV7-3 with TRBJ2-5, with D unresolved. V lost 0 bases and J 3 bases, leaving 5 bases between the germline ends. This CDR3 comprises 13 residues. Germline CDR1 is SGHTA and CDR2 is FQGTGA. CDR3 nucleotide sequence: TGTGCCAGCAGCTTAACCCGAGAAGAGACCCAGTACTTC. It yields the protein CASSLTREETQYF.

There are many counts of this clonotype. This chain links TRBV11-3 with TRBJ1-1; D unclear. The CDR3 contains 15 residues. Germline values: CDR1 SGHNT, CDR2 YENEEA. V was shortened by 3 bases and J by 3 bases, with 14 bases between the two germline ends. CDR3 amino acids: CASSLDAGKDTEAFF. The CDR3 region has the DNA TGTGCCAGCAGCTTGGACGCCGGGAAGGACACTGAAGCTTTCTTT.

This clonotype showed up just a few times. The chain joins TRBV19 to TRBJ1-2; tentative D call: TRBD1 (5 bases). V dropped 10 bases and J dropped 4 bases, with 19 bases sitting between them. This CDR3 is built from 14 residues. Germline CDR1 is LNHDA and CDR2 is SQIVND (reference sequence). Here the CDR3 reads CATTRGSSLYGYTF. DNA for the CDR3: TGTGCCACCACACGGGGGTCTTCCCTCTATGGCTACACCTTC.

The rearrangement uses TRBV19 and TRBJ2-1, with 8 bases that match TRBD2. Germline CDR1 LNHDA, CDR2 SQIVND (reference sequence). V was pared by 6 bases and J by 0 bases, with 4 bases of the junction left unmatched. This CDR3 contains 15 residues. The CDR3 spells CASRTSGRSYNEQFF. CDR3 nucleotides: TGTGCCAGTAGAACTAGCGGTCGCTCCTACAATGAGCAGTTCTTC.

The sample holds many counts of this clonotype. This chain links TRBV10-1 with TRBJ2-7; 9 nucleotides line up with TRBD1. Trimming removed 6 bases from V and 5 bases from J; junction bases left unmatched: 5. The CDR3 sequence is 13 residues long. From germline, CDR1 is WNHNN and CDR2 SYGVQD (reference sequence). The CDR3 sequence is CASSGTGRDEQYF. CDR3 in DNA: TGCGCCAGCAGCGGGACAGGGCGCGACGAGCAGTACTTC.

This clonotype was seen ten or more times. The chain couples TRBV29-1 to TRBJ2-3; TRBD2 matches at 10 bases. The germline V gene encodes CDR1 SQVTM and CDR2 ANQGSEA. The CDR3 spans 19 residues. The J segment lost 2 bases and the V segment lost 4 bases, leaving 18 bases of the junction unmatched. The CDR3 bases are TGCAGCGTTGCCACCGTCGTACTAGCGGGACTAGCTTACACAGATACGCAGTATTTT. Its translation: CSVATVVLAGLAYTDTQYF.